This TCR beta chain was sequenced during a study of technical replicates of blood from a handful of donors. Repertoires were generated with immunoSEQ multiplex PCR, while TCRdb's copy carries only in-frame clones and drops some. Seen here are under 90,000 clones, 93% observed once, and the top ten hold 0.24%. The germline gives CDR1 SNHLY, CDR2 FYNNEI. The CDR3 is made up of 14 amino acids. V was pared by 7 bases and J by 1 base, with 11 bases between. This clone was observed a few times. The sequence came from a human donor in good health. The sequencing input was T cells isolated from PBMCs. The rearrangement uses TRBV2 and TRBJ1-5; D remains unclear. This CDR3 reads CASTTESSNQPQHF. DNA for the CDR3: TGTGCCAGCACAACAGAGTCAAGCAATCAGCCCCAGCATTTT. The variable domain in full, with the rest retrieved from reference TRBV2 and TRBJ1-5, is EPEVTQTPSHQVTQMGQEVILRCVPISNHLYFYWYRQILGQKVEFLVSFYNNEISEKSEIFDDQFSVERPDGSNFTLKIRSTKLEDSAMYFCASTTESSNQPQHFGDGTRLSIL.